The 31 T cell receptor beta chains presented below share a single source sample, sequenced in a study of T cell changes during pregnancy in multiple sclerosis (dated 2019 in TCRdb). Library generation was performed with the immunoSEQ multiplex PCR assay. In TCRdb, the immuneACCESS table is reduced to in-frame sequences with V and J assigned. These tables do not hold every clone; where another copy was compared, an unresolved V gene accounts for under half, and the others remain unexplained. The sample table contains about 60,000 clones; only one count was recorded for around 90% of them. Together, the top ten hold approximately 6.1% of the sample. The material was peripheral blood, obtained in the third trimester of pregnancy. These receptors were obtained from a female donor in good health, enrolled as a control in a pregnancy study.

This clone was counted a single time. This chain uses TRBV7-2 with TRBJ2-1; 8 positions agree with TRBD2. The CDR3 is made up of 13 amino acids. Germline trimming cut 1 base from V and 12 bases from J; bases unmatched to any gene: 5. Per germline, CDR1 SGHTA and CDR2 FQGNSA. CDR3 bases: TGTGCCAGCAGCTTAGAGGGGACTAGGGGGCAGTTCTTC. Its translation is CASSLEGTRGQFF.

CDR3 DNA: TGTGCCAGCAGTTTGGGGACAGGGGAATACAATGAGCAGTTCTTC. Amino acids: CASSLGTGEYNEQFF. The V and J genes are TRBV27 and TRBJ2-1; 10 bases match TRBD1. Per the germline V gene, CDR1 is MNHEY and CDR2 is SMNVEV (reference sequence). The CDR3 loop spans 15 amino acids. The J segment lost 4 bases and the V segment lost 3 bases, leaving 3 bases of the junction unmatched.

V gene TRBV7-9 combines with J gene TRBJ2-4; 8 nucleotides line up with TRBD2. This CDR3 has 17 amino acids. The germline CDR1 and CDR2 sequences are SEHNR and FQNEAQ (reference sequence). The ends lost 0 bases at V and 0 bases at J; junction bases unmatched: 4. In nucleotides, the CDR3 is TGTGCCAGCAGCTTAGCGGGCGGGAGGATAGCCAAAAACATTCAGTACTTC. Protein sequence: CASSLAGGRIAKNIQYF.

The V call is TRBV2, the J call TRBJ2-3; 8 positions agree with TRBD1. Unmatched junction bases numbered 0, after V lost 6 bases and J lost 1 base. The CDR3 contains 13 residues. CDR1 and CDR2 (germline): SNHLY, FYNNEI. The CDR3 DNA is TGTGCCAGCAGGGGACAGGGCACAGATACGCAGTATTTT. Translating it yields CASRGQGTDTQYF.

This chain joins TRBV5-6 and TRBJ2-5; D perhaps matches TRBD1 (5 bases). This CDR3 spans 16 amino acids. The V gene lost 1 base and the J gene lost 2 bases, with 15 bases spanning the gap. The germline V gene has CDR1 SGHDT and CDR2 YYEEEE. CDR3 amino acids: CASSLLPQGGQETQYF. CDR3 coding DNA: TGTGCCAGCAGCTTGCTCCCCCAGGGTGGGCAAGAGACCCAGTACTTC.

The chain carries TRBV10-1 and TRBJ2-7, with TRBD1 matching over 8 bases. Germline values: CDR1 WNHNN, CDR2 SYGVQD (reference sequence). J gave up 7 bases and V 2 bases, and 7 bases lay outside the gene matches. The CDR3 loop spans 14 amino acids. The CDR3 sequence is CASSEQAGGDEQYF. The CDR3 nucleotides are TGCGCCAGCAGTGAGCAGGCAGGGGGCGATGAGCAGTACTTC.

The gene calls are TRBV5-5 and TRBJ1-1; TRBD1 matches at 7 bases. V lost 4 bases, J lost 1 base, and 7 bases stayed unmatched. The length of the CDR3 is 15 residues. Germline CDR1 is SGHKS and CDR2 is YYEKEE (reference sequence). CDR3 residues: CASSGRRDRNTEAFF. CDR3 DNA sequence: TGTGCCAGCAGCGGGCGCCGGGACAGGAACACTGAAGCTTTCTTT.

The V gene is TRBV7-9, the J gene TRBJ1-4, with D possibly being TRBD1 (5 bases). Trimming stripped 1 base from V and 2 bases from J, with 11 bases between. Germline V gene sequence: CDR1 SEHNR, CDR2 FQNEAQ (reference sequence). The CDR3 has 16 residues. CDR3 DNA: TGTGCCAGCAGCTTAGTAGGGGTCGCGACTAATGAAAAACTGTTTTTT. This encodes CASSLVGVATNEKLFF.

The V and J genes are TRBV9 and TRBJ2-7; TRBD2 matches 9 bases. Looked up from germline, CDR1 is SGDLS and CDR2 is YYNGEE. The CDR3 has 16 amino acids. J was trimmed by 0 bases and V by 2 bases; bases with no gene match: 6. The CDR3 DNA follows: TGTGCCAGCAGCGTTGGTCTAGCGGGGAGCTCCTACGAGCAGTACTTC. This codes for CASSVGLAGSSYEQYF.

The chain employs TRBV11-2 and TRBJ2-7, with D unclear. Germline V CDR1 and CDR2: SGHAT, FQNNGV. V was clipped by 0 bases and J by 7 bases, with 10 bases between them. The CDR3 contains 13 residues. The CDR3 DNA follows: TGTGCCAGCAGCTTAGAAACAGTTGGGGAGCAGTACTTC. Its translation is CASSLETVGEQYF.

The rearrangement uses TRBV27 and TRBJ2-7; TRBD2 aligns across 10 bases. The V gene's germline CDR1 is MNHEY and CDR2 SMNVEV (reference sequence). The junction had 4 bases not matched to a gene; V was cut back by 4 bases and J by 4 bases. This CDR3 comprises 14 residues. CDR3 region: CASSSYSGGYEQYF. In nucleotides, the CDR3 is TGTGCCAGCAGTTCGTATAGCGGGGGGTACGAGCAGTACTTC.

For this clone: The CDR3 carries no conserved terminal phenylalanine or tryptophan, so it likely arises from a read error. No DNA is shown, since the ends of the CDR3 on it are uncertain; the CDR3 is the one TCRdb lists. CDR3: CASRGSDRVYL. The chain uses TRBV6-5 and TRBJ2-7; the table's TRBD1 call for D was not verified on the DNA. The germline CDR1 and CDR2 sequences are MNHEY and SVGAGI. The CDR3 has 11 amino acids, counting both end residues.

CDR3 sequence (DNA): TGTGCCAGCAGTACAGATACAGGTGTCCCCGGGGAGCTGTTTTTT. This codes for CASSTDTGVPGELFF. The rearrangement uses TRBV6-6 and TRBJ2-2; D is perhaps TRBD1 (5 bases). Germline V gives CDR1 MNHNY, CDR2 SVGAGI (reference sequence). The CDR3 extends over 15 amino acids. V lost 5 bases to trimming and J lost 6 bases, with 16 bases between them.

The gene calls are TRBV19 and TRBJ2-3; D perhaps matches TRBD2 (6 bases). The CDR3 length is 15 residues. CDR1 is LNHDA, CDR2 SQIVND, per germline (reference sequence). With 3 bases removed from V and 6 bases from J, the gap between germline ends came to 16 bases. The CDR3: CASSMRGDPTDTQYF. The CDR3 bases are TGTGCCAGTAGTATGCGCGGGGATCCAACTGATACGCAGTATTTT.

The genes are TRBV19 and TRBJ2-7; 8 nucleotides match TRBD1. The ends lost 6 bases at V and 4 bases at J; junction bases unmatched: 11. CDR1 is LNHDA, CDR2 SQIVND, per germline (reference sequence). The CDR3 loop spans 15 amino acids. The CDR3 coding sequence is TGTGCCAGTAGGGCGGACAGGGCCAATGGGTACGAGCAGTACTTC. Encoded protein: CASRADRANGYEQYF. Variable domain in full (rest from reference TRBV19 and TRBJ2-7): DGGITQSPKYLFRKEGQNVTLSCEQNLNHDAMYWYRQDPGQGLRLIYYSQIVNDFQKGDIAEGYSVSREKKESFPLTVTSAQKNPTAFYLCASRADRANGYEQYFGPGTRLTVT.

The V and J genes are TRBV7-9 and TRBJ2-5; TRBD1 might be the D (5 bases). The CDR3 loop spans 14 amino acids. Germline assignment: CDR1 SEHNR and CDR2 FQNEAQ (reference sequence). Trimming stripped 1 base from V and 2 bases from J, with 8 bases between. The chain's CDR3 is CASSLGQIQETQYF. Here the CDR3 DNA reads TGTGCCAGCAGCTTAGGACAGATTCAAGAGACCCAGTACTTC.

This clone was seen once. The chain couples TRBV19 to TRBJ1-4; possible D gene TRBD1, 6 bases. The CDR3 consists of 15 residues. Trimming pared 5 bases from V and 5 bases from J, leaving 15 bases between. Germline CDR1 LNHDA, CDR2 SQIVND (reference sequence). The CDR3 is CASSFRGRGNEKLFF. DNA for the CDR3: TGTGCCAGTAGTTTCAGGGGTCGAGGGAATGAAAAACTGTTTTTT.

The CDR3 DNA follows: TGCGCCAGCAGCTTGCCCGCTGTGGGGGCCAATGAAGCTTTCTTT. It encodes CASSLPAVGANEAFF. The V call is TRBV5-1, the J call TRBJ1-1; the D gene is possibly TRBD1 (6 bases). This CDR3 is built from 15 residues. Trimming stripped 1 base from V and 7 bases from J, with 17 bases between. CDR1 and CDR2 from the germline V gene are SGHRS and YFSETQ.

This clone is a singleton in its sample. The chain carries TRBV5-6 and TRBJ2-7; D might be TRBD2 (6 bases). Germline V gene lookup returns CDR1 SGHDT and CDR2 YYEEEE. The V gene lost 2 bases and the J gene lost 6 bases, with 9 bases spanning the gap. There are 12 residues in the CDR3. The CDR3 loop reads CASSFGGSEQYF. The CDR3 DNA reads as TGTGCCAGCAGCTTCGGGGGATCCGAGCAGTACTTC.

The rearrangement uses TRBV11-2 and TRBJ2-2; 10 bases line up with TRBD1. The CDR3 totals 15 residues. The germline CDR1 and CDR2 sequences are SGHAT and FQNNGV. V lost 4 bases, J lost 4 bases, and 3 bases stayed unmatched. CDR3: CASSWRDRGTGELFF. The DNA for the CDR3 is TGTGCCAGCAGCTGGCGGGACAGGGGCACCGGGGAGCTGTTTTTT.

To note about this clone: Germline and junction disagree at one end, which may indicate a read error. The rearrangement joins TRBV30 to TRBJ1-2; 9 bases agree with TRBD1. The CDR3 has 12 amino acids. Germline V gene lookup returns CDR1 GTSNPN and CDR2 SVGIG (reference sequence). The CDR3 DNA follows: TGTGCCTCGAACAGGGGGCTGAATGGCCACACCTTC. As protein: CASNRGLNGHTF.

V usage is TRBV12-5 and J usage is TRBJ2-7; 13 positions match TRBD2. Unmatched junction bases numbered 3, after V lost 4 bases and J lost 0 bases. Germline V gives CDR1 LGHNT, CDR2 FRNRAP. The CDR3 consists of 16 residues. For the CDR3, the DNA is TGTGCTAGTGGTTGGGGACTAGCGGGGATCTCCTACGAGCAGTACTTC. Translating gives CASGWGLAGISYEQYF.

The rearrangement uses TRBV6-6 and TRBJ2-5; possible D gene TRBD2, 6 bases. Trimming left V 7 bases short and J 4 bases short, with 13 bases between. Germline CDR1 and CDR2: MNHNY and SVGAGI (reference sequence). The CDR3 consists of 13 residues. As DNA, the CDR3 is TGTGCCAGCACCCCCGGGAGCGGAGAGACCCAGTACTTC. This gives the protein CASTPGSGETQYF.

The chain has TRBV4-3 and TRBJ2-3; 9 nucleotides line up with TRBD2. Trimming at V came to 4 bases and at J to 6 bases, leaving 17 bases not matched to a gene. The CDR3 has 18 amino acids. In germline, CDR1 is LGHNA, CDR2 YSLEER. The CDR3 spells CASSRGGAGGPGVDTQYF. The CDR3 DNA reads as TGCGCCAGCAGCCGGGGCGGAGCGGGGGGCCCCGGTGTGGATACGCAGTATTTT.

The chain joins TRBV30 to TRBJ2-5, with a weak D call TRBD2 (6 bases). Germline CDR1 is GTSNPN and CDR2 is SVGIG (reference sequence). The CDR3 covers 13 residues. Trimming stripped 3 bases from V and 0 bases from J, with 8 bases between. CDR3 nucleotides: TGTGCCTGGAGCGGGGGATACCAAGAGACCCAGTACTTC. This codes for CAWSGGYQETQYF.

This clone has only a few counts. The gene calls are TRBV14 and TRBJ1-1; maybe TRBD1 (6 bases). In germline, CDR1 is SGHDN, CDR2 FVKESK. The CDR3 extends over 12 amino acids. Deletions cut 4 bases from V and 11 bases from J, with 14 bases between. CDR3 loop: CASSRNRDLAFF. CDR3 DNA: TGTGCCAGCAGCCGGAACAGGGACCTGGCTTTCTTT.

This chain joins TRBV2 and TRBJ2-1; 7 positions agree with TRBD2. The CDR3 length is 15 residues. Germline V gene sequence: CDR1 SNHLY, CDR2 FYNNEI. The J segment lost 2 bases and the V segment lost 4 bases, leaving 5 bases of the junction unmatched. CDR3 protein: CASSVSGGPYNEQFF. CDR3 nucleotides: TGTGCCAGCAGTGTATCGGGGGGTCCCTACAATGAGCAGTTCTTC.

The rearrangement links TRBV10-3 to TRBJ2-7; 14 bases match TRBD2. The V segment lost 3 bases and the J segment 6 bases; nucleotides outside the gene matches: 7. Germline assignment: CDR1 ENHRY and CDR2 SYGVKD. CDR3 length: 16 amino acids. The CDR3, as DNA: TGTGCCATCAGTGAAGGGACTAGCGGGAGAACGGGCGAGCAGTACTTC. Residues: CAISEGTSGRTGEQYF.

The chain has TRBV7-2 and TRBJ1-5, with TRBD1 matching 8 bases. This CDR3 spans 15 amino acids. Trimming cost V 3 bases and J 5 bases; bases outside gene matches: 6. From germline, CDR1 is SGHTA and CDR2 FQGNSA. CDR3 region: CASSFRTGTHQPQHF. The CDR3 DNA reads TGTGCCAGCAGCTTCCGGACAGGGACCCATCAGCCCCAGCATTTT.

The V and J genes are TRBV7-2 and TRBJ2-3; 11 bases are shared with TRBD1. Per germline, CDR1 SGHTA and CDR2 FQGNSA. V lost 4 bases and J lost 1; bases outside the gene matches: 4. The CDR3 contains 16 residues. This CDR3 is CASSSWTGGGTDTQYF. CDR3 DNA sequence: TGTGCCAGCAGCTCTTGGACAGGGGGCGGCACAGATACGCAGTATTTT.

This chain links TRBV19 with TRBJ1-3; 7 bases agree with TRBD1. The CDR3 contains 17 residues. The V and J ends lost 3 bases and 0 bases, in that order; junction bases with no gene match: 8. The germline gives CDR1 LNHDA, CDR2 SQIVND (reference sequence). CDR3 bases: TGTGCCAGTAGTATTGCACAGGGGATGACCTCTGGAAACACCATATATTTT. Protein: CASSIAQGMTSGNTIYF. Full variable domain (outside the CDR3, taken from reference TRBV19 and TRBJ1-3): DGGITQSPKYLFRKEGQNVTLSCEQNLNHDAMYWYRQDPGQGLRLIYYSQIVNDFQKGDIAEGYSVSREKKESFPLTVTSAQKNPTAFYLCASSIAQGMTSGNTIYFGEGSWLTVV.